This paragraph covers one T cell receptor (beta chain) sequence. This specimen comes from a study of cytotoxic CD8 clonotypes in ibrutinib-treated CLL. As for the study in general: Mean yields were roughly 250,000 productive templates and over 85,000 productive rearrangements per sample.

Produced via immunoSEQ multiplex PCR; TCRdb's table is partial and in-frame only. The sample consists of about 200,000 clones, roughly 65% of them appearing once. This CDR3 has 14 amino acids. The V end was cut by 5 bases, the J end by 8 bases, with 15 bases between. Germline CDR1 and CDR2: SEHNR and FQNEAQ (reference sequence). This clonotype was obtained from a human donor with chronic lymphocytic leukemia. Sample: PBMCs, taken after 12 months of ibrutinib treatment. The chain combines TRBV7-9 with TRBJ1-4, with D possibly being TRBD1 (5 bases). The CDR3 spells CASSIRDAREKLFF. The CDR3 nucleotides read TGTGCCAGCAGCATTCGGGACGCACGGGAAAAACTGTTTTTT.